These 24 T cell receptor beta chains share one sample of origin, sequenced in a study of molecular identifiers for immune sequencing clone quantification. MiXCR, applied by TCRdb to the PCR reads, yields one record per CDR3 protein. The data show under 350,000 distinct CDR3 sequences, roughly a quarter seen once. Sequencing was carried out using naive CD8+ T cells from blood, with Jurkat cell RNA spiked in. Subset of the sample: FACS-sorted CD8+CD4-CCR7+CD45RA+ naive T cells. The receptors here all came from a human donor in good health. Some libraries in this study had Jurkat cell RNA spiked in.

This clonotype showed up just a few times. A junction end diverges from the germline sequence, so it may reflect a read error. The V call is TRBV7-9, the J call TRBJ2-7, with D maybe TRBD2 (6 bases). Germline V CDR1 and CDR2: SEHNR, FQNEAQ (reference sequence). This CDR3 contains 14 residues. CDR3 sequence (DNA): TGTGCCAGCAGCTTAGGCGGGATGAGAATGGAGCAGTGCTTC. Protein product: CASSLGGMRMEQCF.

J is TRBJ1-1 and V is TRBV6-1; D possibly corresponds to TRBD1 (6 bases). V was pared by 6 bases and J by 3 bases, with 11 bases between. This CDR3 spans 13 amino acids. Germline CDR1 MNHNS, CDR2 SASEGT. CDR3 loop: CASSTKGDTEAFF. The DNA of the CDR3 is TGTGCCAGCAGCACAAAGGGGGACACTGAAGCTTTCTTT.

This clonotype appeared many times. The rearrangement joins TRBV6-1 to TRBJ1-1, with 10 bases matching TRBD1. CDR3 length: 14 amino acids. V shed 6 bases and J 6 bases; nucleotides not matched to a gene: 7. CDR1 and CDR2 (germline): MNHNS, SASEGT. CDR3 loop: CASRQTGGLSEAFF. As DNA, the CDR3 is TGTGCCAGCAGGCAGACAGGGGGCCTGTCTGAAGCTTTCTTT.

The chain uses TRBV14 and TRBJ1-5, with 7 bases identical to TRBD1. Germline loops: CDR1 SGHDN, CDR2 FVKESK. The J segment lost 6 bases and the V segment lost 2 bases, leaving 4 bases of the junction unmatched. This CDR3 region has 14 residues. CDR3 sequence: CASSQPDRAQPQHF. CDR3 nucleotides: TGTGCCAGCAGCCAACCCGACAGGGCTCAGCCCCAGCATTTT.

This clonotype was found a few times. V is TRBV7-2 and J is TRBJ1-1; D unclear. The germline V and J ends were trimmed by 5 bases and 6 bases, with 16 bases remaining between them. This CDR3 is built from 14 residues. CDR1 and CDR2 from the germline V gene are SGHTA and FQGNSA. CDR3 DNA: TGTGCCAGCAGCATTGGGCCGCCAGCCGCTGAAGCTTTCTTT. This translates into CASSIGPPAAEAFF. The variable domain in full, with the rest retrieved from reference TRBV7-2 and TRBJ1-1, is GAGVSQSPSNKVTEKGKDVELRCDPISGHTALYWYRQSLGQGLEFLIYFQGNSAPDKSGLPSDRFSAERTGGSVSTLTIQRTQQEDSAVYLCASSIGPPAAEAFFGQGTRLTVV.

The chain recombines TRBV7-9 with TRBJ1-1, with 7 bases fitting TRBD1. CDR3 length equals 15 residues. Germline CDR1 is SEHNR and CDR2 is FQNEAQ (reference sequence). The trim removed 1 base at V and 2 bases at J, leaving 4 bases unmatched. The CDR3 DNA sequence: TGTGCCAGCAGCTTAGGTATAGGGGGCAACACTGAAGCTTTCTTT. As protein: CASSLGIGGNTEAFF. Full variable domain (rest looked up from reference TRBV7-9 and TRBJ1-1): DTGVSQNPRHKITKRGQNVTFRCDPISEHNRLYWYRQTLGQGPEFLTYFQNEAQLEKSRLLSDRFSAERPKGSFSTLEIQRTEQGDSAMYLCASSLGIGGNTEAFFGQGTRLTVV.

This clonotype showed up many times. This chain's CDR3 is CASSQRGLAWETQYF. CDR3 nucleotides: TGTGCCAGCAGCCAGAGAGGCCTAGCTTGGGAGACCCAGTACTTC. V usage is TRBV14 and J usage is TRBJ2-5; perhaps TRBD2 as D (5 bases). V was pared by 3 bases and J by 5 bases, with 16 bases between. This CDR3 has 15 residues. Per the germline V gene, CDR1 is SGHDN and CDR2 is FVKESK.

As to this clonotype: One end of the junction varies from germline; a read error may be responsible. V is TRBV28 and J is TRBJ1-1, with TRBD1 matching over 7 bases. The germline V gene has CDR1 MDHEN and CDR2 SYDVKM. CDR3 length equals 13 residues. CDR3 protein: CAIWTGEYTEALF. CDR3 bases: TGTGCCATTTGGACAGGTGAGTATACTGAAGCTCTCTTT.

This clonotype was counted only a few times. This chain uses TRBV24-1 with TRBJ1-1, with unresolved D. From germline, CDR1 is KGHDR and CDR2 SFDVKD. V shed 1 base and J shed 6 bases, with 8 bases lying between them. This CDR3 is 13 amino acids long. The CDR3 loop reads CATSDFQDSEAFF. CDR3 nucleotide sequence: TGTGCCACCAGTGATTTTCAGGATTCTGAAGCTTTCTTT.

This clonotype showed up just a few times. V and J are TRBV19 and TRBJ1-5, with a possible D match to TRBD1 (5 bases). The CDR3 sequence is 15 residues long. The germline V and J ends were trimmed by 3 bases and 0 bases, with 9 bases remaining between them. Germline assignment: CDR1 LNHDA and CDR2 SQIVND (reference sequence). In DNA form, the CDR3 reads TGTGCCAGTAGTATGACAGATTATAGCAATCAGCCCCAGCATTTT. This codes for CASSMTDYSNQPQHF. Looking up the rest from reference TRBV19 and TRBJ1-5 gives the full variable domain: DGGITQSPKYLFRKEGQNVTLSCEQNLNHDAMYWYRQDPGQGLRLIYYSQIVNDFQKGDIAEGYSVSREKKESFPLTVTSAQKNPTAFYLCASSMTDYSNQPQHFGDGTRLSIL.

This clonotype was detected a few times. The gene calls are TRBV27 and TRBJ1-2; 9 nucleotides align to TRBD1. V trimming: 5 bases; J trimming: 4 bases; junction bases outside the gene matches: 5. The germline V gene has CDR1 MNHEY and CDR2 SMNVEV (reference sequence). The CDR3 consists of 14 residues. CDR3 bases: TGTGCCAGCAGTGGGACAGGGACGTTCTATGGCTACACCTTC. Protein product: CASSGTGTFYGYTF.

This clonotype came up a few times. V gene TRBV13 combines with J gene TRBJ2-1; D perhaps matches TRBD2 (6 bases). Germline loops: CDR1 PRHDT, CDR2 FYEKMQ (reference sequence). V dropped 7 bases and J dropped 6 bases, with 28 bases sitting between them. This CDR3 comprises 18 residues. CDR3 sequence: CASTPPPGEPLTGNEQFF. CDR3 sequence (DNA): TGTGCCAGCACCCCTCCCCCGGGAGAGCCCCTGACCGGCAATGAGCAGTTCTTC.

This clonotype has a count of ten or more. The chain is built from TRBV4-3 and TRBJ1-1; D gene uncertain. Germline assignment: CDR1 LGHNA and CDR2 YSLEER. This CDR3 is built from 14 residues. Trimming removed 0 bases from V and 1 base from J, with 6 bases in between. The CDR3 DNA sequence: TGCGCCAGCAGCCAAGATCGCTGGAACACTGAAGCTTTCTTT. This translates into CASSQDRWNTEAFF.

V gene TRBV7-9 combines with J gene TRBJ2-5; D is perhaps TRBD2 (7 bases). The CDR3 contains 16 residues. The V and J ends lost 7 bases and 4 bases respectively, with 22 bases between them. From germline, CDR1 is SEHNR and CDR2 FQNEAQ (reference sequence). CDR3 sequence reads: CASTPSRAGALETQYF. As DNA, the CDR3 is TGTGCCAGCACCCCCTCGAGGGCGGGGGCCTTAGAGACCCAGTACTTC.

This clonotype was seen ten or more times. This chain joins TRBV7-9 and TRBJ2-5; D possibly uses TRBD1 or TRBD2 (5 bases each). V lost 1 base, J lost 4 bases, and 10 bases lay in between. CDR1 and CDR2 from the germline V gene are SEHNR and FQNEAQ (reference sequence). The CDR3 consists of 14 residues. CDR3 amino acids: CASSLDLGPETQYF. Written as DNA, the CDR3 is TGTGCCAGCAGCTTAGACTTGGGACCAGAGACCCAGTACTTC.

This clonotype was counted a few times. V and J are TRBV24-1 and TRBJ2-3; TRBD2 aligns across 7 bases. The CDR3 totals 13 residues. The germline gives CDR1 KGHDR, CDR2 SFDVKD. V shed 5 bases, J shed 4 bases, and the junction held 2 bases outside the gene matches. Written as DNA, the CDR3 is TGTGCCACCAGTGGCGGGAGTGCAGATACGCAGTATTTT. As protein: CATSGGSADTQYF.

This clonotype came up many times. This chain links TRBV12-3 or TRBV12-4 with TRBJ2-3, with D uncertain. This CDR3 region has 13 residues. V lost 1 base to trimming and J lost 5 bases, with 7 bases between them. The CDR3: CASSLVRVDTQYF. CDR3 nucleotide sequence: TGTGCCAGCAGTTTAGTTAGGGTAGATACGCAGTATTTT.

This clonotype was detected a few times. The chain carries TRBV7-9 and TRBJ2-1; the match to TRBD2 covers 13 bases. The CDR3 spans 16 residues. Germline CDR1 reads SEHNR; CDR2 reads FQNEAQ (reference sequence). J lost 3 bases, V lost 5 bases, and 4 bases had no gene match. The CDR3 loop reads CASSPRTSGSYNEQFF. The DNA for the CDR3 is TGTGCCAGCAGCCCGAGGACTAGCGGGAGCTACAATGAGCAGTTCTTC.

DNA for the CDR3: TGTGCCAGCAGTGAAACGTTCCAAGATACGCAGTATTTT. As protein: CASSETFQDTQYF. The V gene is TRBV6-4, the J gene TRBJ2-3; D is unclear. Germline V gives CDR1 MRHNA, CDR2 SNTAGT. The CDR3 has 13 amino acids. Trimming removed 3 bases from V and 5 bases from J, with 9 bases in between.

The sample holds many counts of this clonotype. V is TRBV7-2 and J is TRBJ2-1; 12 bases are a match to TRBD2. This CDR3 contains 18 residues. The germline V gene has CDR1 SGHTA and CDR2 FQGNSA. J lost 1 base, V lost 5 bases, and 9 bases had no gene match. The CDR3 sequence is CASSAWGLAGASYNEQFF. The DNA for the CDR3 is TGTGCCAGCAGCGCCTGGGGACTAGCGGGTGCATCCTACAATGAGCAGTTCTTC.

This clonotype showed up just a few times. CDR3 sequence: CASSDNGSGHEQYF. The CDR3 DNA sequence: TGTGCCAGCAGTGATAACGGTTCCGGCCACGAGCAGTACTTC. The rearrangement links TRBV2 to TRBJ2-7; the D is unclear. The V end was cut by 3 bases, the J end by 5 bases, with 14 bases between. CDR1 and CDR2 (germline): SNHLY, FYNNEI. This CDR3 has 14 residues.

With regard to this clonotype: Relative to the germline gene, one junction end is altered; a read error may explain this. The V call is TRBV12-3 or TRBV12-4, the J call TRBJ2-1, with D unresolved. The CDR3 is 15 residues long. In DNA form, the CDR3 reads TGTGTCAGCAGCCCACACGGACGCTCCTACAATGAGCAGTTCTTC. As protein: CVSSPHGRSYNEQFF.

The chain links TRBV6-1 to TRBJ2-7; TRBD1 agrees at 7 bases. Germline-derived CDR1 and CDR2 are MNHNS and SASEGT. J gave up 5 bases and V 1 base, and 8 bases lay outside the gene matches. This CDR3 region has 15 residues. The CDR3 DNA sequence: TGTGCCAGCAGTGAAGAGGCTTCACAGGGGAACGAGCAGTACTTC. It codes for CASSEEASQGNEQYF.

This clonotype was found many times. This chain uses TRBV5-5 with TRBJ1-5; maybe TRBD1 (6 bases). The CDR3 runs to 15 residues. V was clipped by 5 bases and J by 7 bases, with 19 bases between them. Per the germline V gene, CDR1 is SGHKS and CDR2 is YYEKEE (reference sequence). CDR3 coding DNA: TGTGCCAGCAGTGAAACAGGGAGTTTAAACCAGCCCCAGCATTTT. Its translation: CASSETGSLNQPQHF.